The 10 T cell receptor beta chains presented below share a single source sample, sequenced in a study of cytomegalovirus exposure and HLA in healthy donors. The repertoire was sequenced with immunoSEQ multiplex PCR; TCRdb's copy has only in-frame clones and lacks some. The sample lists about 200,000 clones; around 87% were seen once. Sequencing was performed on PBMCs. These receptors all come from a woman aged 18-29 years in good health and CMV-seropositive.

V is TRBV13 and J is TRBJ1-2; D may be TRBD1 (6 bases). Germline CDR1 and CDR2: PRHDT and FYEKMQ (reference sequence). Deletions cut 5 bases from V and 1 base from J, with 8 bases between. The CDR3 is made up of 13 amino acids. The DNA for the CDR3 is TGTGCCAGCAGCAAGGACAGTAACTATGGCTACACCTTC. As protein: CASSKDSNYGYTF.

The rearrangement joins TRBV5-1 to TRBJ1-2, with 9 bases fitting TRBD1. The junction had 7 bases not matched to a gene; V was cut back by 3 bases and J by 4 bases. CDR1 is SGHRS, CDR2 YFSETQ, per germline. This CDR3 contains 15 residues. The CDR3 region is CASSWGDRDGYGYTF. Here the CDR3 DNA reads TGCGCCAGCAGCTGGGGGGACAGGGACGGCTATGGCTACACCTTC. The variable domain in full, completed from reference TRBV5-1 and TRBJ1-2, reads KAGVTQTPRYLIKTRGQQVTLSCSPISGHRSVSWYQQTPGQGLQFLFEYFSETQRNKGNFPGRFSGRQFSNSRSEMNVSTLELGDSALYLCASSWGDRDGYGYTFGSGTRLTVV.

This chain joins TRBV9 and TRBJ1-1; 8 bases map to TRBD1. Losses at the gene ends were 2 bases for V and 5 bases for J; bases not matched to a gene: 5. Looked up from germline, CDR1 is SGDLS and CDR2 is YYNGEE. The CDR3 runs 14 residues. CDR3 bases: TGTGCCAGCAGCGTCGGACAGGGCTCTACTGAAGCTTTCTTT. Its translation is CASSVGQGSTEAFF. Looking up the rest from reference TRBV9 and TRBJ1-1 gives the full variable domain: DSGVTQTPKHLITATGQRVTLRCSPRSGDLSVYWYQQSLDQGLQFLIQYYNGEERAKGNILERFSAQQFPDLHSELNLSSLELGDSALYFCASSVGQGSTEAFFGQGTRLTVV.

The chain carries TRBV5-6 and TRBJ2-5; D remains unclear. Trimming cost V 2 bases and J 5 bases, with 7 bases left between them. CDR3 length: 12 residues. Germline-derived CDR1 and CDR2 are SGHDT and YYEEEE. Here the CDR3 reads CASSLNEETQYF. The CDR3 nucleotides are TGTGCCAGCAGCTTAAATGAGGAGACCCAGTACTTC. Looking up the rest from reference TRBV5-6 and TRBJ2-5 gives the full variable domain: DAGVTQSPTHLIKTRGQQVTLRCSPKSGHDTVSWYQQALGQGPQFIFQYYEEEERQRGNFPDRFSGHQFPNYSSELNVNALLLGDSALYLCASSLNEETQYFGPGTRLLVL.

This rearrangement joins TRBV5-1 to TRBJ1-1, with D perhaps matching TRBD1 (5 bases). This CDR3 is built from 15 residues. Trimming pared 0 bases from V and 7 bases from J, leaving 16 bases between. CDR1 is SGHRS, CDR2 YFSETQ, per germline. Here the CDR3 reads CASSLEGRGSDEAFF. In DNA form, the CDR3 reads TGCGCCAGCAGCTTGGAGGGGCGGGGATCGGATGAAGCTTTCTTT.

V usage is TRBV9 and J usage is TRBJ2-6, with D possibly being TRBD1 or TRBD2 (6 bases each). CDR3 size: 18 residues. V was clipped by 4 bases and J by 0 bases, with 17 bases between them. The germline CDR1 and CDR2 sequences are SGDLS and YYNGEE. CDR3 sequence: CASSLADSPSSGANVLTF. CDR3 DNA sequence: TGTGCCAGCAGCTTAGCGGACAGTCCAAGCTCTGGGGCCAACGTCCTGACTTTC.

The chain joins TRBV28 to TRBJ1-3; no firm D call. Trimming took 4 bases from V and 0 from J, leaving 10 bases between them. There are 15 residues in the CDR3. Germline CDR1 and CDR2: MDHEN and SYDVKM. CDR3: CASSSRRSSGNTIYF. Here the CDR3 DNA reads TGTGCCAGCAGTTCTAGGCGAAGCTCTGGAAACACCATATATTTT.

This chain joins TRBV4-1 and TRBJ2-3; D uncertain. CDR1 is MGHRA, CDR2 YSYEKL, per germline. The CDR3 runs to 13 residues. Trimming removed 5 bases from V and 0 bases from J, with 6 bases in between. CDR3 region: CASSGASTDTQYF. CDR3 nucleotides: TGCGCCAGCAGCGGTGCGAGCACAGATACGCAGTATTTT.

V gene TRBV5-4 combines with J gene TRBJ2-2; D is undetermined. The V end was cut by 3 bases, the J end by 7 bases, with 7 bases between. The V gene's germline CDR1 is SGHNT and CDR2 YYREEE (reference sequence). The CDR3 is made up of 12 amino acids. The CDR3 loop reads CASSSSSGELFF. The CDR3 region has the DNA TGTGCCAGCAGCTCTTCCAGCGGGGAGCTGTTTTTT.

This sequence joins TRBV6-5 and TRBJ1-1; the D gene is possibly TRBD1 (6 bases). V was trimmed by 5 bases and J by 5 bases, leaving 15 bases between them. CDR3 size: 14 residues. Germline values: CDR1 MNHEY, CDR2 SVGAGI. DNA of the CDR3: TGTGCCAGCAGTCCCAGGGGCTCCTTGACTGAAGCTTTCTTT. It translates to CASSPRGSLTEAFF.